This T cell receptor (beta chain) is from a study of cytomegalovirus exposure and HLA in healthy donors (dated by TCRdb to 2015 to 2018). With regard to the full study: According to an earlier analysis of a few hundred of the donors, 200 million or so T cells yielded over 100 million unique TCR beta sequences and 250 to 350 Gb of sequence data. A later analysis re-examined previously published TCR beta repertoires from roughly 650 donors and added high-resolution HLA genotyping to investigate patterns of TCR occurrence. Around 320 gigabases of sequencing data and 70 million to 85 million unique TCR sequences were included in an early release covering around 600 HLA-typed donors. The study combined high-throughput TCR immunosequencing, statistical association of individual TCRs with disease status, and machine learning to predict cytomegalovirus infection status. In the later analysis, no new phenotypic data were used to find candidate immune exposures; instead, reliance was placed on TCR beta sequences and their occurrence across donors. Among the roughly 400 genotyped donors, around 79% belonged to the genetic ancestry cluster associated with self-reported Caucasian donors. The study was designed to test whether signatures of past pathogen exposure could be identified by cataloging public T cell receptors. Donor age, sex, ethnicity and CMV serostatus were collected together with the repertoire data. The T cell repertoires of 700 or so subjects were profiled by immunosequencing and related to cytomegalovirus serostatus. The number of typed donors differed by locus: about 620-640 for A, B, C, DRB1 and DQB1; some 500 for DQA1; around 580 for DPA1; and about 450 for DPB1. A later genetic analysis took genome-wide SNP genotypes for about three fifths of the roughly 700 donors and used that subset as a discovery cohort. HLA typing included class I and class II loci at four-digit resolution. Besides the first cohort of 550 to 750 subjects, a separate validation cohort made up of around 120 different subjects was used. Across around 400 genotyped donors of the cohort, an average of approximately 220,000 unique TCR beta nucleotide sequences per donor were sequenced, and 15% to 20% of those sequences were non-productive. An earlier analysis of roughly 600 of the donors used high-throughput TCR beta sequencing to judge whether each TCR beta V gene segment behaved as functional or pseudogenic. All discovery cohort repertoires had been generated using a single sequencing platform. Several DR-DQ haplotypes were handled as single units for association and clustering, since linkage in the cohort was strong. General study outcomes and caveats: The 87-base-pair reads could not distinguish some IMGT-functional V segments, including TRBV6-2 and TRBV6-3, so those segments were excluded. A cluster of highly shared sequence variants was judged likely to be a technical artifact of the sequencing pipeline. A later analysis associated 17,000 or so TCR beta sequences with specific HLA alleles at a false discovery rate of 0.05. Linkage disequilibrium might explain the correlated functional status among segregating V segments, but an unknown experimental factor could not be ruled out. CMV serostatus was the only immune exposure information available for the cohort. In a later analysis, most CMV-associated TCR beta chains were found to appear HLA-restricted, with HLA associations seemingly driven largely by CMV exposure. Broadly in line with IMGT annotations, most TCR beta V segments showed up in productive rearrangements about 90% or about 30% of the time in an earlier analysis of a few hundred of the donors. Cytomegalovirus status was reported to be diagnosed by the classifier with high specificity and sensitivity in both the original and validation cohorts. About 17 rarely observed V segments, including chromosome 9 orphons, were excluded from the earlier analysis of approximately 500 of the donors because counts were too low. A later analysis found that HLA-associated TCR beta chains were more clonally expanded and had lower generation probabilities than equally common non-associated chains. Assigning TCR associations to individual alleles was difficult when HLA alleles, especially DR and DQ, strongly co-occurred. Across donors, most TCR sequences were observed very rarely, whereas some public TCRs were present in many individuals. A later genetic analysis associated a missense DCLRE1C variant with V-gene and J-gene trimming of TCR beta chains, and an independent cohort replicated the association. In a later genetic analysis, fewer N-insertions in productive TCRs were reported among donors in an Asian-associated ancestry cluster than the roughly 700-donor mean. Because HLA typing was missing for some donors at each locus, association tests included only the typed subset. Presence/absence analyses assumed roughly uniform sequencing depth across donors, an assumption that may not hold. A later analysis found that TCR association rates varied across HLA loci, with DRB1 alleles showing the most associated TCRs and HLA-C alleles the fewest. In vitro tests confirmed that three of the cytomegalovirus-associated TCR beta chains recognize cytomegalovirus antigens. A further reported finding was that TCR beta sequences accurately predicted the HLA-A and HLA-B alleles for most subjects in the first cohort. It was suggested by the authors that the approach could potentially be generalized to other disease states and immunological phenotypes. The cohort was sequenced for TCR beta chains only, and without alpha or paired-chain data the features that could be detected were limited. A total of 164 TCR beta chains were listed by the study as associated with cytomegalovirus. A later analysis reported that several top co-occurrence clusters appeared linked to parvovirus B19, influenza, CMV and Epstein-Barr virus.

The cohort consisted of 670 or so healthy bone marrow donors. At the time of sampling, all cohort members were nominally healthy, though unrecorded immune exposures were likely present. Of the 690 or so cohort members, about 290 had a positive CMV serostatus and 352 had a negative one, while no CMV serostatus was recorded for the donor. Each donor provided a peripheral blood sample, and peripheral blood mononuclear cells were used for TCR beta sequencing. The Qiagen DNeasy Blood Extraction Kit was used to extract genomic DNA from the blood cell samples. Worth noting for this clone: Its antigen remains unidentified. No base quality information exists; no much larger clone differs at one position.

Per the germline V gene (reference sequence), LNHDA is the CDR1 and SQIVND is the CDR2. V is cut by 7 bases and J by 5 bases, and the space between the germline ends is 15 bases. Including the terminal cysteine and phenylalanine, the CDR3 comprises 14 residues. The read is trimmed to its CDR3 DNA, 42 bases read in frame from base 1. Library creation used the immunoSEQ multiplex PCR assay. For the multiplex PCR, a mixture combining 60 forward primers for TCR Vbeta segments and 13 reverse primers for TCR Jbeta segments was used. A multiplex PCR assay on genomic DNA amplified the CDR3 region of rearranged TCR beta genes. Amplified TCR beta libraries were sequenced as 87-base-pair reads on the Illumina HiSeq System. As for the original processing: In a later analysis, tens of millions of unique TCR beta chains were counted across the roughly 700 repertoires, and approximately 11 million of these chains were shared by at least two donors. Raw reads were error-corrected and collapsed into unique sequences by a nearest-neighbor algorithm in which closely related sequences were merged to remove PCR and sequencing errors. CDR3 sequences were aligned to IMGT reference sequences to assign V, D and J gene segments. For a sequence to be retained, a match of at least six nucleotides to both a V gene segment and a J gene segment was required. Rearrangements were classified as productive when the CDR3 lacked stop codons and remained in frame with V and J, and all other rearrangements were classified as non-productive. Following IMGT convention, CDR3 was defined as the stretch from the second conserved V-encoded cysteine to the conserved J-encoded phenylalanine. In an earlier analysis of roughly 610 of the donors, sequences lacking an unambiguous match to a single V gene segment were excluded. In an earlier analysis of around 600 of the donors, V segments were called functional above 56.7% productive rearrangements and were called segregating when the between-donor standard deviation exceeded 5%. A statistical classification framework was developed to diagnose cytomegalovirus status using the catalog of TCR beta chain sequences. In a later analysis, TCR nucleotide sequences were compared against IMGT/GENE-DB human TR gene sequences so that V and J genes could be assigned. Using the TCRdist pipeline, a later analysis assigned CDR3 sequences along with most-parsimonious VDJ recombination scenarios. In a later analysis, each TCR beta chain was defined by its CDR3 amino acid sequence together with its V-gene family, and reads lacking a unique V-gene family were excluded. To address suspected cross-contamination and a sequencing artifact, a later analysis removed 550 to 750 highly shared, low-generation-probability nucleotide sequences. For each public chain, a later analysis derived a clonal expansion index from normalized ranks of inferred template counts within each repertoire. A later analysis computed generation probabilities with a VDJ recombination model fitted to out-of-frame rearrangements, and checked the results against IGoR. In a later analysis, TCR-TCR, TCR-HLA and TCR-CMV co-occurrence was scored with hypergeometric tests, and a repertoire-size bias correction was applied to TCR pairs. To estimate false discovery rates, a later analysis permuted the HLA or CMV assignments 20 times. A later analysis grouped co-occurring TCRs with DBSCAN, adding TCRdist sequence similarity when clustering within HLA-allele-positive subsets. Repertoires with fewer than 30,000 or more than 120,000 public chains, plus five repertoires with anomalous nucleotide sharing, were excluded from co-occurrence clustering. Not all clones reach the TCRdb copy of this immuneACCESS table, which keeps in-frame sequences only. Checked studies attribute under half of the gap to unresolved V genes and leave the rest unexplained. That table furnishes V, J and clone size, whereas the DNA furnished D and trimming. In all, the sample holds around 50,000 clones, and around 50% of those were seen once. About 12% of the sample is in the top ten clones.

The sequencing sample was made of PBMCs. The rearranged segments are TRBV19 and TRBJ2-1; no D gene call is confident. The receptor was isolated from a human donor in good health. CDR3 region: CASKEGGHNNEQFF. DNA sequence: TGTGCCAGTAAAGAAGGTGGGCACAACAATGAGCAGTTCTTC.